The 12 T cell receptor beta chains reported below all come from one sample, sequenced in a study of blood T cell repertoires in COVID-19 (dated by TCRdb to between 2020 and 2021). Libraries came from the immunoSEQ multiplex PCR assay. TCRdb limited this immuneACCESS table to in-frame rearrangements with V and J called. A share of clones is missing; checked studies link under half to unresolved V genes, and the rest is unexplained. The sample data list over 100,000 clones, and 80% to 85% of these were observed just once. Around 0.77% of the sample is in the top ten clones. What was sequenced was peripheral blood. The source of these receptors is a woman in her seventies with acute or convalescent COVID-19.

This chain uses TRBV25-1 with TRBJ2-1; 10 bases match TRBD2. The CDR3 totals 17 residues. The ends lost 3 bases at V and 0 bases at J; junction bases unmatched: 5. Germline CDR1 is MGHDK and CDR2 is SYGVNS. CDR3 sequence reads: CASSDSSGRASYNEQFF. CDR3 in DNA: TGTGCCAGCAGTGATTCCAGCGGGAGGGCCTCCTACAATGAGCAGTTCTTC.

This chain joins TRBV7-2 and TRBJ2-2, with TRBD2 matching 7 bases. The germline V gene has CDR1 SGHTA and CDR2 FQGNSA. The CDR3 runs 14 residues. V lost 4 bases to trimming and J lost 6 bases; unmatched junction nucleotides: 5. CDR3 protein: CASSSRTRSGELFF. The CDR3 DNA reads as TGTGCCAGCAGCTCCCGGACTAGGTCCGGGGAGCTGTTTTTT.

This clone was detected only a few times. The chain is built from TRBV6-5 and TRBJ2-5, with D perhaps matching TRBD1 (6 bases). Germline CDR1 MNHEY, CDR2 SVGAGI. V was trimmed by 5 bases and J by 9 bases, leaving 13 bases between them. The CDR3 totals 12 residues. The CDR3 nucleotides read TGTGCCAGCAGTCTACAGGGTGGGTCCCAGTACTTC. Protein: CASSLQGGSQYF.

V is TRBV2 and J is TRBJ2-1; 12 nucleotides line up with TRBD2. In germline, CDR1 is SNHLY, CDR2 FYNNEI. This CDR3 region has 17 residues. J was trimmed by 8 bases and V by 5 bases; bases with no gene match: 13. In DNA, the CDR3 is TGTGCCAGCAGTTATTCTACGTCTAGCGGGGGGGCAGATGAGCAGTTCTTC. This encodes CASSYSTSSGGADEQFF.

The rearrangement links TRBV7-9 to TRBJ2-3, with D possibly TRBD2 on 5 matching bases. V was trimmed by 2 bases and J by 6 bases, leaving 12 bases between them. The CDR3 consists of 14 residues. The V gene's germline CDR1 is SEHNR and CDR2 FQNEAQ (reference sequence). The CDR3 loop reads CASSLKGRGDTQYF. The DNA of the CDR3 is TGTGCCAGCAGCTTAAAAGGGAGAGGGGATACGCAGTATTTT. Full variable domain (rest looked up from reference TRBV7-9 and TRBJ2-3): DTGVSQNPRHKITKRGQNVTFRCDPISEHNRLYWYRQTLGQGPEFLTYFQNEAQLEKSRLLSDRFSAERPKGSFSTLEIQRTEQGDSAMYLCASSLKGRGDTQYFGPGTRLTVL.

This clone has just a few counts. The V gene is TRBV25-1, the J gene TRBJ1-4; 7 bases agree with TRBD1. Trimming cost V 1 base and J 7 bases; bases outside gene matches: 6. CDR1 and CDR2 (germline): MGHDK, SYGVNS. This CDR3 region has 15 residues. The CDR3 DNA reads TGTGCCAGCAGTGAATGGAACAGGGGAAGTGAAAAACTGTTTTTT. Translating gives CASSEWNRGSEKLFF.

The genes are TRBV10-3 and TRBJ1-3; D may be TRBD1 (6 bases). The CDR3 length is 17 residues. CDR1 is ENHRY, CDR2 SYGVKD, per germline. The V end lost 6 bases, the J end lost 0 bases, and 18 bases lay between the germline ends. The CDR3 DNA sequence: TGTGCCATCAGGGACCCGGCAGGGGCCTTCTCTGGAAACACCATATATTTT. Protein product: CAIRDPAGAFSGNTIYF.

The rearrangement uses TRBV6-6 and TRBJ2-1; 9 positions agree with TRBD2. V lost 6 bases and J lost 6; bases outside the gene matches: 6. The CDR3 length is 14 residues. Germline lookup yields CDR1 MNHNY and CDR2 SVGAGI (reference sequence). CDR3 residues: CASRMGSGSNEQFF. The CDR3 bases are TGTGCCAGCAGAATGGGTAGCGGGAGCAATGAGCAGTTCTTC.

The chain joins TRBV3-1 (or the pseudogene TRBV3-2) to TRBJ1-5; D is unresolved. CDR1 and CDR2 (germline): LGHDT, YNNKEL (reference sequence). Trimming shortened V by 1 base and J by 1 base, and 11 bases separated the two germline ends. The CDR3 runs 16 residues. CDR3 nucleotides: TGTGCCAGCAGCCAAGGAGGTGAGAGGAGCAATCAGCCCCAGCATTTT. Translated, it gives CASSQGGERSNQPQHF.

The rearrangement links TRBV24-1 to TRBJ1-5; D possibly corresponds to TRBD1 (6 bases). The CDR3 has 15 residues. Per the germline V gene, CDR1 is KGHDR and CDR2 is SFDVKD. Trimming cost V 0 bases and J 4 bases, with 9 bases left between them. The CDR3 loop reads CATSDLRQDNQPQHF. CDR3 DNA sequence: TGTGCCACCAGTGATTTGCGACAGGATAATCAGCCCCAGCATTTT.

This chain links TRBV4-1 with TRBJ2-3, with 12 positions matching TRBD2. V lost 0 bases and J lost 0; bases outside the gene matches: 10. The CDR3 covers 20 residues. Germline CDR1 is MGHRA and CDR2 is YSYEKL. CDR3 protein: CASSQEALAGGLRSTDTQYF. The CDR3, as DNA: TGCGCCAGCAGCCAAGAAGCACTAGCGGGAGGCCTCCGAAGCACAGATACGCAGTATTTT.

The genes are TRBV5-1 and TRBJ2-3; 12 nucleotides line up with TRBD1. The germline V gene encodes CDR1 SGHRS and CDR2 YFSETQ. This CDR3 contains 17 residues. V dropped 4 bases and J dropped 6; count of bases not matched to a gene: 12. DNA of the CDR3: TGCGCCAGCAGCATCGGGACAGGGGGCCCTCTACGTGATACGCAGTATTTT. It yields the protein CASSIGTGGPLRDTQYF. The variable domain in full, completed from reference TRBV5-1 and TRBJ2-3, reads KAGVTQTPRYLIKTRGQQVTLSCSPISGHRSVSWYQQTPGQGLQFLFEYFSETQRNKGNFPGRFSGRQFSNSRSEMNVSTLELGDSALYLCASSIGTGGPLRDTQYFGPGTRLTVL.